This T cell receptor (beta chain) was sequenced during a study of OX40 agonist ivuxolimab in advanced cancers. Study at large: Patients assigned to dose escalation were diagnosed with hepatocellular carcinoma, melanoma, renal cell or head and neck cancer. Eligibility admitted prior anti-PD-1, anti-PD-L1 or anti-CTLA-4 therapy; roughly 37% had some. Of the patients, three showed partial responses, one with hepatocellular carcinoma and two with cutaneous melanoma. The study's findings and limits: The antigens recognized by the expanded peripheral T cells, that is their antigen specificity, were not determined.

TCRdb keeps only in-frame clones here, not all; method: immunoSEQ multiplex PCR. The sample yields some 64,000 clones, about 83% seen once. The CDR3 is made up of 16 amino acids. CDR1 SNHLY and CDR2 FYNNEI come from the germline V gene. J was trimmed by 0 bases and V by 6 bases; bases with no gene match: 3. Notes on this clone: Its specificity is unknown. Within the sample, other DNA sequences also encode this same CDR3.

The source material was CD4+ or CD8+ T cells sorted from blood, sampled in a trial of the OX40 agonist ivuxolimab. The V and J genes are TRBV2 and TRBJ2-3; 13 nucleotides line up with TRBD2. The receptor was derived from an adult with an advanced solid tumor such as melanoma, head and neck, liver or kidney cancer. Written as DNA, the CDR3 is TGTGCCAGCAGACGACTAGCGGGGGGTAGCACAGATACGCAGTATTTT. Translating it yields CASRRLAGGSTDTQYF.